Below, 19 T cell receptor beta chains from the same sample are listed, as sequenced in a study of shared clonotypes between healthy human individuals. The protocol was immunoSEQ multiplex PCR, while the TCRdb copy is restricted to in-frame clones and leaves out a portion. The table includes about 510,000 clones, around 96% detected once. Sequencing was performed on naive CD4+ T cells sorted from blood. The subset is: CD45RA+ positively selected. The receptors stem from a woman aged 30 to 39 in good health.

The rearrangement links TRBV5-1 to TRBJ2-6; D is unclear. Germline assignment: CDR1 SGHRS and CDR2 YFSETQ. The V gene lost 4 bases and the J gene lost 0 bases, with 8 bases spanning the gap. The CDR3 covers 15 residues. The CDR3 bases are TGCGCCAGCAGCAGGTGGGCCTCTGGGGCCAACGTCCTGACTTTC. Translation: CASSRWASGANVLTF.

This chain connects TRBV4-1 to TRBJ1-1, with a weak D call TRBD1 (6 bases). The V end was cut by 6 bases, the J end by 7 bases, with 21 bases between. There are 15 residues in the CDR3. Germline CDR1 and CDR2: MGHRA and YSYEKL. CDR3 nucleotides: TGCGCCAGCAGATTTCTAGACCGGGACATTGGTGAAGCTTTCTTT. Its protein product is CASRFLDRDIGEAFF.

The chain couples TRBV30 to TRBJ2-5; D is tentatively TRBD1 or TRBD2 (5 bases each). The V gene lost 5 bases and the J gene lost 0 bases, with 13 bases spanning the gap. The CDR3 contains 14 residues. Germline CDR1 is GTSNPN and CDR2 is SVGIG (reference sequence). CDR3 loop: CAWSRGTDQETQYF. As DNA, the CDR3 is TGTGCCTGGTCAAGAGGGACGGACCAAGAGACCCAGTACTTC.

The chain employs TRBV28 and TRBJ1-5; D not resolved. The germline CDR1 and CDR2 sequences are MDHEN and SYDVKM. The V gene lost 5 bases and the J gene lost 5 bases, with 10 bases spanning the gap. The CDR3 runs to 13 residues. Here the CDR3 reads CASSTRLDQPQHF. The CDR3 DNA reads as TGTGCCAGCAGTACCCGACTCGATCAGCCCCAGCATTTT.

This chain links TRBV5-5 with TRBJ1-2; TRBD1 aligns across 9 bases. The germline gives CDR1 SGHKS, CDR2 YYEKEE (reference sequence). Trimming at V came to 4 bases and at J to 3 bases, leaving 4 bases not matched to a gene. This CDR3 is built from 14 residues. CDR3 DNA: TGTGCCAGCAGCCGACAGGGGGAAGACTATGGCTACACCTTC. As protein: CASSRQGEDYGYTF. Using reference TRBV5-5 and TRBJ1-2 for the parts outside the CDR3, the full variable domain is DAGVTQSPTHLIKTRGQQVTLRCSPISGHKSVSWYQQVLGQGPQFIFQYYEKEERGRGNFPDRFSARQFPNYSSELNVNALLLGDSALYLCASSRQGEDYGYTFGSGTRLTVV.

The CDR3 DNA follows: TGTGCCAGCAGCTTAGGAGGATCACGGGGCGAGCAGTACTTC. Its translation: CASSLGGSRGEQYF. The gene calls are TRBV7-9 and TRBJ2-7; D perhaps matches TRBD2 (5 bases). Germline-derived CDR1 and CDR2 are SEHNR and FQNEAQ (reference sequence). Trimming cost V 1 base and J 6 bases, with 13 bases left between them. The CDR3 has 14 residues.

This chain connects TRBV28 to TRBJ1-1; D unresolved. CDR1 and CDR2 (germline): MDHEN, SYDVKM. The ends were cut back, 7 bases at V and 1 base at J, with 13 bases in the middle. The CDR3 is 14 amino acids. The CDR3 is CASTELTGNTEAFF. DNA for the CDR3: TGTGCCAGCACCGAGTTGACGGGGAACACTGAAGCTTTCTTT.

Concerning this clone: Germline is not matched at one junction end, which may reflect a read error. The rearrangement joins TRBV6-6 to TRBJ1-1, with D perhaps matching TRBD1 (6 bases). Germline CDR1 reads MNHNY; CDR2 reads SVGAGI (reference sequence). The CDR3 has 16 residues. CDR3 bases: TGTGCCAGCAGTAACTCTGCCGGGACACGGAACACTGAAGCTTTCTTT. Encoded protein: CASSNSAGTRNTEAFF.

Concerning this clone itself: Other DNA sequences within the sample encode an identical CDR3. The J gene is TRBJ1-3, the V gene TRBV7-9; D unresolved. Germline lookup yields CDR1 SEHNR and CDR2 FQNEAQ (reference sequence). The CDR3 contains 13 residues. V was clipped by 0 bases and J by 0 bases, with 0 bases between them. The CDR3 bases are TGTGCCAGCAGCTTAGCCTCTGGAAACACCATATATTTT. Its translation: CASSLASGNTIYF.

The rearrangement joins TRBV20-1 to TRBJ2-7; D might be TRBD2 (5 bases). This CDR3 is 11 amino acids long. With 2 bases removed from V and 6 bases from J, the gap between germline ends came to 8 bases. Germline V gene data show CDR1 as DFQATT and CDR2 as SNEGSKA (reference sequence). The CDR3 here is CSARPSREQYF. The CDR3 bases are TGCAGTGCTAGACCTAGCCGCGAGCAGTACTTC.

The chain recombines TRBV5-4 with TRBJ2-7; 7 bases fit TRBD1. The CDR3 has 16 residues. The ends lost 4 bases at V and 5 bases at J; junction bases unmatched: 15. CDR1 SGHNT and CDR2 YYREEE come from the germline V gene (reference sequence). The CDR3 loop reads CASSKGDRAPSDEQYF. CDR3 coding DNA: TGTGCCAGCAGCAAAGGAGACAGGGCCCCCTCGGACGAGCAGTACTTC.

The chain couples TRBV5-1 to TRBJ2-3; 11 nucleotides line up with TRBD2. The CDR3 totals 15 residues. The germline V gene encodes CDR1 SGHRS and CDR2 YFSETQ. Trimming at V came to 4 bases and at J to 1 base, leaving 2 bases not matched to a gene. CDR3 in DNA: TGCGCCAGCAGCGAGGGACTAGCGGGCACAGATACGCAGTATTTT. This codes for CASSEGLAGTDTQYF.

This chain uses TRBV6-5 with TRBJ2-5; 8 nucleotides line up with TRBD2. V trimming: 4 bases; J trimming: 5 bases; junction bases outside the gene matches: 9. Germline loops: CDR1 MNHEY, CDR2 SVGAGI. The CDR3 totals 15 residues. The CDR3 coding sequence is TGTGCCAGCAGTTCATATTCAGGCGGGGGGGAGACCCAGTACTTC. Protein product: CASSSYSGGGETQYF.

The chain is built from TRBV28 and TRBJ2-7; TRBD1 aligns across 7 bases. V was clipped by 3 bases and J by 2 bases; unmatched bases: 7. This CDR3 is built from 15 residues. The germline V gene has CDR1 MDHEN and CDR2 SYDVKM. CDR3 sequence: CASSFQGVGAYEQYF. Written as DNA, the CDR3 is TGTGCCAGCAGTTTCCAGGGGGTTGGGGCCTACGAGCAGTACTTC.

The chain uses TRBV5-1 and TRBJ2-7; 12 bases are a match to TRBD2. J lost 5 bases, V lost 0 bases, and 12 bases had no gene match. In germline, CDR1 is SGHRS, CDR2 YFSETQ. The CDR3 is 18 amino acids. The CDR3 DNA is TGCGCCAGCAGCTTGGTGTCCCTAGCGGGAGGGGATCAGAACGAGCAGTACTTC. It is translated as CASSLVSLAGGDQNEQYF.

This sequence joins TRBV5-1 and TRBJ2-2; tentative D call: TRBD2 (7 bases). The CDR3 contains 18 residues. CDR1 is SGHRS and CDR2 is YFSETQ in the germline V gene. V was trimmed by 1 base and J by 4 bases, leaving 20 bases between them. The DNA for the CDR3 is TGCGCCAGCAGCTTGCAGGCCTCGGGACGGGGGGCCACCGGGGAGCTGTTTTTT. Its translation is CASSLQASGRGATGELFF.

The V and J genes are TRBV5-5 and TRBJ1-5; the D is unclear. The CDR3 sequence is 18 residues long. Germline-derived CDR1 and CDR2 are SGHKS and YYEKEE (reference sequence). The V gene lost 0 bases and the J gene lost 1 base, with 17 bases spanning the gap. Here the CDR3 DNA reads TGTGCCAGCAGCTTGGTCACATGGTCCCTAGAGAGCAATCAGCCCCAGCATTTT. Translated, it gives CASSLVTWSLESNQPQHF.

The rearrangement uses TRBV19 and TRBJ2-1; perhaps TRBD2 as D (5 bases). Germline V gene lookup returns CDR1 LNHDA and CDR2 SQIVND (reference sequence). Trimming pared 5 bases from V and 7 bases from J, leaving 15 bases between. There are 14 residues in the CDR3. DNA of the CDR3: TGTGCCAGTAGTTCAGCGGTCTTGGGGAATGAGCAGTTCTTC. The encoded protein is CASSSAVLGNEQFF.

The chain is built from TRBV5-6 and TRBJ1-1, with D perhaps matching TRBD1 (6 bases). The germline CDR1 and CDR2 sequences are SGHDT and YYEEEE. The V gene lost 2 bases and the J gene lost 4 bases, with 9 bases spanning the gap. The CDR3 contains 13 residues. The CDR3, as DNA: TGTGCCAGCAGCTTAGCGGGGGCCACTGAAGCTTTCTTT. It encodes CASSLAGATEAFF.